Listed here are 32 T cell receptor beta chains from one sample, sequenced in a study of blood T cell repertoires in COVID-19. The repertoire was sequenced with immunoSEQ multiplex PCR; TCRdb's copy has only in-frame clones and lacks some. The data show 55,000 to 65,000 clones, with 75% to 90% seen just once and 43% held by the top ten. Source material: peripheral blood. Receptors were obtained from a woman aged 55 to 70 with COVID-19, enrolled during active disease.

This clone was observed a few times. V gene TRBV7-2 combines with J gene TRBJ1-2; 7 positions agree with TRBD1. Trimming removed 5 bases from V and 4 bases from J; junction bases left unmatched: 10. This CDR3 has 15 amino acids. Germline V gene data show CDR1 as SGHTA and CDR2 as FQGNSA. The CDR3 DNA follows: TGTGCCAGCAGCCAACGACAGGGACAACCCTATGGCTACACCTTC. Translated: CASSQRQGQPYGYTF. Based on the CDR3 plus reference TRBV7-2 and TRBJ1-2, the full variable domain is GAGVSQSPSNKVTEKGKDVELRCDPISGHTALYWYRQSLGQGLEFLIYFQGNSAPDKSGLPSDRFSAERTGGSVSTLTIQRTQQEDSAVYLCASSQRQGQPYGYTFGSGTRLTVV.

This chain links TRBV18 with TRBJ1-1; 7 nucleotides agree with TRBD1. Germline trimming cut 3 bases from V and 10 bases from J; bases unmatched to any gene: 5. This CDR3 region has 12 residues. Germline assignment: CDR1 KGHSH and CDR2 LQKENI. Here the CDR3 reads CASSPNRGPAFF. In DNA form, the CDR3 reads TGTGCCAGCTCACCTAACAGGGGACCAGCTTTCTTT.

The J gene is TRBJ1-4, the V gene TRBV3-1 (or the pseudogene TRBV3-2); D may be TRBD1 (5 bases). CDR1 is LGHDT, CDR2 YNNKEL, per germline (reference sequence). V lost 4 bases, J lost 8 bases, and 11 bases lay in between. The length of the CDR3 is 13 residues. The CDR3 bases are TGTGCCAGCAGCCCTGGAGGGGCGGAAAAACTGTTTTTT. It translates to CASSPGGAEKLFF.

This clone appeared once. In nucleotides, the CDR3 is TGTGCCTGGAGTGGGTGGGAGGGCCGCGAGCAGTACTTC. Encoded protein: CAWSGWEGREQYF. The rearrangement uses TRBV30 and TRBJ2-7; TRBD2 aligns across 7 bases. Germline V gene sequence: CDR1 GTSNPN, CDR2 SVGIG (reference sequence). The CDR3 runs to 13 residues. The V and J ends lost 1 base and 6 bases, in that order; junction bases with no gene match: 6.

This clone was recorded only once. This chain connects TRBV6-6 to TRBJ1-6; TRBD1 matches 8 bases. The CDR3 has 16 residues. V lost 6 bases and J lost 3; bases outside the gene matches: 7. CDR1 is MNHNY and CDR2 is SVGAGI in the germline V gene (reference sequence). The CDR3 is CASRPGQAHYNSPLHF. DNA of the CDR3: TGTGCCAGCAGACCGGGACAGGCCCACTATAATTCACCCCTCCACTTT.

This chain joins TRBV7-9 and TRBJ2-3, with 9 bases identical to TRBD1. The germline V gene encodes CDR1 SEHNR and CDR2 FQNEAQ (reference sequence). The CDR3 spans 15 residues. The V and J ends lost 3 bases and 4 bases, in that order; junction bases with no gene match: 5. DNA of the CDR3: TGTGCCAGCAGCTTCGCACAGGGGGCCGCAGATACGCAGTATTTT. Translating gives CASSFAQGAADTQYF. Supplemented by reference TRBV7-9 and TRBJ2-3, the full variable domain reads DTGVSQNPRHKITKRGQNVTFRCDPISEHNRLYWYRQTLGQGPEFLTYFQNEAQLEKSRLLSDRFSAERPKGSFSTLEIQRTEQGDSAMYLCASSFAQGAADTQYFGPGTRLTVL.

The rearrangement joins TRBV18 to TRBJ1-2; 12 nucleotides match TRBD1. The germline V gene encodes CDR1 KGHSH and CDR2 LQKENI. The CDR3 totals 14 residues. The V and J ends lost 4 bases and 4 bases, in that order; junction bases with no gene match: 1. The CDR3 loop is CASSQGQGAYGYTF. CDR3 nucleotide sequence: TGTGCCAGCTCACAGGGACAGGGGGCCTATGGCTACACCTTC.

Here the CDR3 DNA reads TGCGCCAGCAGCCCACGCGGAGCACCGAGACTTAACTATGGCTACACCTTC. Encoded protein: CASSPRGAPRLNYGYTF. The rearrangement links TRBV4-1 to TRBJ1-2; D remains unclear. V was cut by 4 bases and J by 1 base, with 19 bases left in between. Germline V gives CDR1 MGHRA, CDR2 YSYEKL. The CDR3 contains 17 residues.

This clone was seen a handful of times. The chain employs TRBV6-5 and TRBJ1-5; 7 nucleotides match TRBD1. Germline trimming cut 5 bases from V and 5 bases from J; bases unmatched to any gene: 6. Germline V gives CDR1 MNHEY, CDR2 SVGAGI. The CDR3 runs to 14 residues. The DNA for the CDR3 is TGTGCCAGCAGTCCTGGGACAGAGCATCAGCCCCAGCATTTT. It translates to CASSPGTEHQPQHF.

This clone was observed a single time. The J gene is TRBJ2-3, the V gene TRBV4-3; TRBD2 matches 8 bases. This CDR3 is 16 amino acids long. V shed 4 bases and J 0 bases; nucleotides not matched to a gene: 6. Germline CDR1 and CDR2: LGHNA and YSLEER. The CDR3 DNA sequence: TGCGCCAGCAGCCGGGCCGGCGGGGGGAGCACAGATACGCAGTATTTT. Translation gives CASSRAGGGSTDTQYF.

This clone was seen a handful of times. The rearrangement uses TRBV7-9 and TRBJ1-3, with 9 bases matching TRBD1. V shed 5 bases and J 4 bases; nucleotides not matched to a gene: 3. The CDR3 has 14 amino acids. Germline V lookup: CDR1 SEHNR, CDR2 FQNEAQ (reference sequence). The DNA for the CDR3 is TGTGCCAGCAGCGGGACAGGGAAAGGAAACACCATATATTTT. Translated: CASSGTGKGNTIYF.

V and J are TRBV24-1 and TRBJ2-2; 12 bases match TRBD1. Germline-derived CDR1 and CDR2 are KGHDR and SFDVKD. The CDR3 sequence is 16 residues long. V was pared by 4 bases and J by 5 bases, with 4 bases of the junction left unmatched. The CDR3 nucleotides read TGTGCCACCAGTGACCGGGACAGGGGGCGAACCGGGGAGCTGTTTTTT. This sequence encodes CATSDRDRGRTGELFF.

The rearrangement uses TRBV5-4 and TRBJ2-2; D is possibly TRBD1 (6 bases). The germline gives CDR1 SGHNT, CDR2 YYREEE (reference sequence). Trimming shortened V by 1 base and J by 6 bases, and 19 bases separated the two germline ends. This CDR3 region has 17 residues. The CDR3 protein is CASSLIGSGAIAGELFF. The CDR3 DNA reads as TGTGCCAGCAGCTTGATAGGGTCAGGGGCTATCGCCGGGGAGCTGTTTTTT.

This rearrangement joins TRBV6-1 to TRBJ1-3; a weak D match, TRBD1 (6 bases). The CDR3 extends over 17 amino acids. Trimming cost V 3 bases and J 0 bases, with 15 bases left between them. Germline V gene sequence: CDR1 MNHNS, CDR2 SASEGT. The chain's CDR3 is CASSEFIGQSSGNTIYF. For the CDR3, the DNA is TGTGCCAGCAGTGAGTTTATTGGACAGAGCTCTGGAAACACCATATATTTT.

This chain joins TRBV12-3 or TRBV12-4 and TRBJ2-3; 13 nucleotides align to TRBD2. This CDR3 region has 13 residues. After removal of 3 bases from V and 13 bases from J, the junction contained 4 bases not matched to a gene. The CDR3 reads CASSFTSGRVEYF. The CDR3 DNA follows: TGTGCCAGCAGTTTTACTAGCGGGAGGGTTGAGTATTTT.

The rearrangement joins TRBV5-1 to TRBJ2-3; weak D call: TRBD2 (5 bases). CDR3 length equals 15 residues. CDR1 SGHRS and CDR2 YFSETQ come from the germline V gene. Deletions cut 1 base from V and 2 bases from J, with 11 bases between. CDR3 protein: CASSLKPGNTDTQYF. DNA of the CDR3: TGCGCCAGCAGCTTGAAACCCGGGAACACAGATACGCAGTATTTT.

The chain joins TRBV28 to TRBJ1-2, with no clear D. V dropped 6 bases and J dropped 8 bases, with 10 bases sitting between them. Germline V CDR1 and CDR2: MDHEN, SYDVKM. The CDR3 is 11 amino acids. The CDR3 DNA reads TGTGCCAGCAGAACATACAGCGGCTACACCTTC. Encoded protein: CASRTYSGYTF.

The chain has TRBV7-8 and TRBJ2-1; 10 bases align to TRBD2. V shed 5 bases and J 8 bases; nucleotides not matched to a gene: 12. Per the germline V gene, CDR1 is SGHVS and CDR2 is FQNEAQ. This CDR3 region has 16 residues. CDR3 nucleotide sequence: TGTGCCAGCAGCACCTACGCTAGCGGGAGTATCGATGAGCAGTTCTTC. Its protein product is CASSTYASGSIDEQFF.

This clone was picked up one time. The CDR3 bases are TGTGCCAGCAGGAGGACAGGGGCCGGGGGGGAGCTGTTTTTT. Protein: CASRRTGAGGELFF. The rearrangement joins TRBV2 to TRBJ2-2; the match to TRBD1 covers 9 bases. The CDR3 consists of 14 residues. CDR1 is SNHLY and CDR2 is FYNNEI in the germline V gene. Losses at the gene ends were 6 bases for V and 8 bases for J; bases not matched to a gene: 7.

The V call is TRBV7-8, the J call TRBJ2-6, with D possibly being TRBD2 (6 bases). Germline V CDR1 and CDR2: SGHVS, FQNEAQ. This CDR3 is 17 amino acids long. V lost 2 bases to trimming and J lost 0 bases, with 11 bases between them. As DNA, the CDR3 is TGTGCCAGCAGCTTACGGCGGGACGCCTCTGGGGCCAACGTCCTGACTTTC. It codes for CASSLRRDASGANVLTF.

The chain links TRBV20-1 to TRBJ1-1, with a possible D match to TRBD1 (5 bases). The CDR3 runs 10 residues. Germline-derived CDR1 and CDR2 are DFQATT and SNEGSKA (reference sequence). V lost 6 bases to trimming and J lost 7 bases, with 9 bases between them. The chain's CDR3 is CSAAGVEAFF. CDR3 DNA sequence: TGCAGTGCGGCGGGGGTTGAAGCTTTCTTT.

CDR3 DNA sequence: TGCGCCAGCAGTCAGGCAGGGAGGGGGAGCAATCAGCCCCAGCATTTT. Amino acid sequence: CASSQAGRGSNQPQHF. The rearrangement links TRBV23-1 to TRBJ1-5, with D possibly matching TRBD1 (6 bases). TRBV23-1 is an ORF for which the function is uncertain. Trimming removed 3 bases from V and 1 base from J, with 13 bases in between. This CDR3 spans 16 amino acids.

This clone came up a few times. The V gene is TRBV6-2 or TRBV6-3, the J gene TRBJ1-5; D unclear. Germline CDR1 is MNHEY and CDR2 is SVGEGT. This CDR3 spans 15 amino acids. The V and J ends lost 0 bases and 2 bases respectively, with 8 bases between them. CDR3 protein: CASSYSWQGNQPQHF. CDR3 bases: TGTGCCAGCAGTTACTCCTGGCAGGGCAATCAGCCCCAGCATTTT.

This chain connects TRBV6-5 to TRBJ2-5, with TRBD1 as a possible D gene (5 bases). This CDR3 has 14 amino acids. V was trimmed by 7 bases and J by 1 base, leaving 13 bases between them. Germline V lookup: CDR1 MNHEY, CDR2 SVGAGI. CDR3 in amino acids: CASTSTGTQETQYF. CDR3 sequence (DNA): TGTGCCAGCACCAGTACAGGTACCCAAGAGACCCAGTACTTC.

This sequence joins TRBV4-3 and TRBJ2-2, with 7 nucleotides matching TRBD1. Germline V lookup: CDR1 LGHNA, CDR2 YSLEER. The CDR3 is 15 amino acids. The V segment lost 2 bases and the J segment 5 bases; nucleotides outside the gene matches: 5. The CDR3 DNA reads TGCGCCAGCAGCCAAAGACAGGGATGGACCGGGGAGCTGTTTTTT. Amino acids: CASSQRQGWTGELFF.

This clone was recorded only once. CDR3 sequence (DNA): TGTGCCAGCAGCCTGACGGGACTAGCGGCAGATACGCAGTATTTT. The encoded protein is CASSLTGLAADTQYF. This chain connects TRBV6-5 to TRBJ2-3; 11 bases match TRBD2. Germline V gene lookup returns CDR1 MNHEY and CDR2 SVGAGI. This CDR3 spans 15 amino acids. J lost 4 bases, V lost 6 bases, and 6 bases had no gene match.

This chain connects TRBV7-2 to TRBJ1-1; D may be TRBD1 (5 bases). CDR1 SGHTA and CDR2 FQGNSA come from the germline V gene. Trimming removed 1 base at V and 1 base at J, with 7 bases between. The CDR3 has 14 residues. The CDR3 loop is CASSLVGGNTEAFF. CDR3 DNA: TGTGCCAGCAGCTTAGTCGGGGGGAACACTGAAGCTTTCTTT.

The V call is TRBV2, the J call TRBJ2-1, with D possibly matching TRBD2 (6 bases). V was clipped by 1 base and J by 7 bases, with 14 bases between them. The CDR3 sequence is 15 residues long. The germline gives CDR1 SNHLY, CDR2 FYNNEI. The CDR3 DNA follows: TGTGCCAGCAGTGAAGGGTCGGGAGTAGGAAATGAGCAGTTCTTC. Translation: CASSEGSGVGNEQFF.

The chain joins TRBV19 to TRBJ2-4; 15 bases are a match to TRBD2. Germline CDR1 and CDR2: LNHDA and SQIVND (reference sequence). The junction had 6 bases not matched to a gene; V was cut back by 4 bases and J by 8 bases. This CDR3 comprises 16 residues. The CDR3 nucleotides are TGTGCCAGTAGTAGGGGACTAGCGGGGGGATCAGACATTCAGTACTTC. It specifies CASSRGLAGGSDIQYF.

The CDR3 here is CASSPSMGAYEQYF. In DNA form, the CDR3 reads TGTGCCAGCAGCCCCTCGATGGGAGCCTACGAGCAGTACTTC. The chain combines TRBV7-2 with TRBJ2-7; perhaps TRBD2 as D (5 bases). Germline CDR1 reads SGHTA; CDR2 reads FQGNSA. The CDR3 has 14 residues. The V and J ends lost 5 bases and 2 bases respectively, with 13 bases between them. The full variable domain, with the rest looked up from reference TRBV7-2 and TRBJ2-7, is GAGVSQSPSNKVTEKGKDVELRCDPISGHTALYWYRQSLGQGLEFLIYFQGNSAPDKSGLPSDRFSAERTGGSVSTLTIQRTQQEDSAVYLCASSPSMGAYEQYFGPGTRLTVT.

The rearrangement joins TRBV5-6 to TRBJ2-1, with a weak D call TRBD2 (6 bases). The germline V gene has CDR1 SGHDT and CDR2 YYEEEE. V was trimmed by 7 bases and J by 0 bases, leaving 14 bases between them. The CDR3 length is 15 residues. The DNA for the CDR3 is TGTGCCAGCGCCGCGCGGGACCACTCCTACAATGAGCAGTTCTTC. Amino acids: CASAARDHSYNEQFF.

For the CDR3, the DNA is TGTGCCAGCAGCCCCGACAGCGAAGAGCAGTACTTC. This encodes CASSPDSEEQYF. J is TRBJ2-7 and V is TRBV12-3 or TRBV12-4; D perhaps matches TRBD1 (5 bases). V lost 6 bases, J lost 7 bases, and 13 bases lay in between. The CDR3 runs 12 residues.